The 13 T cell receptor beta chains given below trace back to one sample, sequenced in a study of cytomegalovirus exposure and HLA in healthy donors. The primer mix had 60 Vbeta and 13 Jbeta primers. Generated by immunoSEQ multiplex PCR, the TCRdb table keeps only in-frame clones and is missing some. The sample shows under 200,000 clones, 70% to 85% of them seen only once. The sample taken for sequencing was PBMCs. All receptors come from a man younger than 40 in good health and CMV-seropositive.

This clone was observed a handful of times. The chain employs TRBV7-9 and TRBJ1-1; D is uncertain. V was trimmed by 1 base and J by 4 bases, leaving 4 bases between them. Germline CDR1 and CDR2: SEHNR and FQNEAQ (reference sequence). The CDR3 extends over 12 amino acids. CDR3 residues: CASSLGSTEAFF. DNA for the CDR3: TGTGCCAGCAGCTTAGGTAGCACTGAAGCTTTCTTT.

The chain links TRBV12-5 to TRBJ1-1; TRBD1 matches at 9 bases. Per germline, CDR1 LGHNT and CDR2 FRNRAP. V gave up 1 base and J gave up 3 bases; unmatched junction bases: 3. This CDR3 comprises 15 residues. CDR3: CASGLAGTGYTEAFF. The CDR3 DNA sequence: TGTGCTAGTGGTTTGGCAGGGACAGGGTACACTGAAGCTTTCTTT.

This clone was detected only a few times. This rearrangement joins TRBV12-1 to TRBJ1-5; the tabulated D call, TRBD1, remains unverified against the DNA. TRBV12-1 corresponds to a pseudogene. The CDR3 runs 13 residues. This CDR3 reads CASSGTGDQPQHF. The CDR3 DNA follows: TGTGCCAGCAGTGGGACAGGGGATCAGCCCCAGCATTTT.

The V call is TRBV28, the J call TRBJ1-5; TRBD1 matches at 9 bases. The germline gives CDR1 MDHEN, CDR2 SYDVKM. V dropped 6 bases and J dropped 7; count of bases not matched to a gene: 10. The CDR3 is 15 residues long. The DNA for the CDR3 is TGTGCCAGCAGCCTGCTCCGGGGACAGGGACAGCCCCAGCATTTT. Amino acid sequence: CASSLLRGQGQPQHF.

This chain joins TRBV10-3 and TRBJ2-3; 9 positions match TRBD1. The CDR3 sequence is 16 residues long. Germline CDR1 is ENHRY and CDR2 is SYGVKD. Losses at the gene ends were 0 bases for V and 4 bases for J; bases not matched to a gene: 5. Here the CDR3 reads CAISESGTGNADTQYF. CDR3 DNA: TGTGCCATCAGTGAGTCTGGGACAGGGAACGCAGATACGCAGTATTTT.

The CDR3 nucleotides are TGCGCCAGCAGCCCCCAGGCAAGGACCGGGGAGCTGTTTTTT. This encodes CASSPQARTGELFF. The chain carries TRBV4-1 and TRBJ2-2, with unresolved D. V lost 4 bases and J 5 bases, leaving 11 bases between the germline ends. Germline V CDR1 and CDR2: MGHRA, YSYEKL. The CDR3 is 14 residues long.

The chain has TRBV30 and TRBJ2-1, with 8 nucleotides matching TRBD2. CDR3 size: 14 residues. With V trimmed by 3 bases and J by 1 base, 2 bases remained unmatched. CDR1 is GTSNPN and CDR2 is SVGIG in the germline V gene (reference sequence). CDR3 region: CAWSRGGSYNEQFF. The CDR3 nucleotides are TGTGCCTGGAGCCGGGGGGGATCCTACAATGAGCAGTTCTTC.

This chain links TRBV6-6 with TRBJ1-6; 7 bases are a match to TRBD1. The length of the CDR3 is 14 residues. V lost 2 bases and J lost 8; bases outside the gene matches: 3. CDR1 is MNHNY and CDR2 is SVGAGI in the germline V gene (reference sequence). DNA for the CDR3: TGTGCCAGCAGTTACAGGGGGCGCGATTCACCCCTCCACTTT. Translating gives CASSYRGRDSPLHF.

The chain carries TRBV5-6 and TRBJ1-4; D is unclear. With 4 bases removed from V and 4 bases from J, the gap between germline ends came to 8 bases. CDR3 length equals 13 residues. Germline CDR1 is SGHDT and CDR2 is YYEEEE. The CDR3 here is CASSMPGNEKLFF. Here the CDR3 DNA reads TGTGCCAGCAGCATGCCGGGTAATGAAAAACTGTTTTTT.

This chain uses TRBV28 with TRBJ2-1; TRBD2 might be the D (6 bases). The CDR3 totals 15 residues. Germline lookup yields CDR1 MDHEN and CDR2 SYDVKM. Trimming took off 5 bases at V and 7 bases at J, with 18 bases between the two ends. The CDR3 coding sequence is TGTGCCAGCAGTGTTACCGGGACTTCTCGTAATGAGCAGTTCTTC. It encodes CASSVTGTSRNEQFF. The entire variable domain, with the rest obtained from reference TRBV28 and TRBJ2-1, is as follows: DVKVTQSSRYLVKRTGEKVFLECVQDMDHENMFWYRQDPGLGLRLIYFSYDVKMKEKGDIPEGYSVSREKKERFSLILESASTNQTSMYLCASSVTGTSRNEQFFGPGTRLTVL.

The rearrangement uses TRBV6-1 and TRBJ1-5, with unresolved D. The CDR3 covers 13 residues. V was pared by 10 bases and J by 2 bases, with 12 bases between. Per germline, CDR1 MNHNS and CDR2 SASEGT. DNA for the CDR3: TGTGCCACCACCAACAGAGGCAATCAGCCCCAGCATTTT. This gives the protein CATTNRGNQPQHF.

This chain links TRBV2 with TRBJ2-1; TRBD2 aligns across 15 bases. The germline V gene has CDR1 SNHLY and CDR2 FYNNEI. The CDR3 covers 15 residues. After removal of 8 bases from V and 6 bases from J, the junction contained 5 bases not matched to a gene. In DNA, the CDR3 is TGTGCCAGCGCAGGGACTAGCGGGGGGACCAATGAGCAGTTCTTC. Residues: CASAGTSGGTNEQFF.

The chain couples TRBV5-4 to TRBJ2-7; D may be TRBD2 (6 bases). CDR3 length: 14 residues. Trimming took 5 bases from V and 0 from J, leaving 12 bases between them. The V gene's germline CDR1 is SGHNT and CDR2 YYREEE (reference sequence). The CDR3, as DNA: TGTGCCAGCAGTGCCCGGGGGAGCTCCTACGAGCAGTACTTC. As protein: CASSARGSSYEQYF.